This T cell receptor (beta chain) was observed in a study of blood T cell repertoires in COVID-19. This CDR3 comprises 15 residues. V lost 4 bases, J lost 3 bases, and 16 bases lay in between. Per the germline V gene, CDR1 is SEHNR and CDR2 is FQNEAQ (reference sequence). The Seattle patients joined while their infection was active and were tracked longitudinally afterward. Original methodology: From reference gene primer amplification, estimates of nucleated cell counts were derived. Using immunoSEQ multiplex PCR, the repertoire was profiled, and TCRdb retains in-frame clones only, with some absent. V, J and clone size were drawn from that table, and D and trimming were deduced from the DNA. The profile shows fewer than 300,000 clones, approximately 84% of them singletons.

This TCR was sampled from a man aged 45-65 years with COVID-19, enrolled during active disease. The rearrangement links TRBV7-9 to TRBJ2-7; D is uncertain. Sequenced sample: peripheral blood. The CDR3 DNA sequence: TGTGCCAGCAGCTCAGCTGCGGTCGCCGGCTACGAGCAGTACTTC. As protein: CASSSAAVAGYEQYF.